These T cell receptor beta chains were read from a single sample in a study of blood T cell repertoires in COVID-19. Here immunoSEQ multiplex PCR was the method, and the copy in TCRdb shows in-frame clones only, minus some. The repertoire includes over 120,000 clones, 70% to 90% of them detected once, and roughly 4% sits in the top ten. Specimen: PBMCs or T cells enriched from blood (not recorded which). All receptors come from a man in his forties or fifties who had recovered from COVID-19. Each CDR3 is given with its conserved first and last residue. The D gene is left open where the match is weak. The size field is filled for only some rows; it gives once, few, many or a size class.

v_gene	j_gene	d_gene	abundance	CDR3aa	CDR3nt
TRBV27	TRBJ1-2	-	once	CASRRTGSSYGYTF	TGTGCCAGCAGGCGAACAGGGTCTAGCTATGGCTACACCTTC
TRBV27	TRBJ1-4	-	-	CASSLGRDRANEKLFF	TGTGCCAGCAGCCTAGGGAGGGACCGGGCTAATGAAAAACTGTTTTTT
TRBV6-5	TRBJ1-2	-	-	CASSYAGRANYGYTF	TGTGCCAGCAGTTACGCGGGACGGGCAAACTATGGCTACACCTTC
TRBV3-1/TRBV3-2	TRBJ2-1	-	-	CASSQRASYNEQFF	TGTGCCAGCAGTCAGCGGGCTTCCTACAATGAGCAGTTCTTC
TRBV18	TRBJ1-2	-	-	CASSQSRSNYGYTF	TGTGCCAGCTCACAATCCAGGTCGAACTATGGCTACACCTTC
TRBV19	TRBJ1-2	-	few	CASSITRGRGYTF	TGTGCCAGTAGTATTACCAGGGGAAGGGGCTACACCTTC
TRBV28	TRBJ1-2	-	-	CASSLSPQASNYGYTF	TGTGCCAGCAGTTTATCCCCCCAGGCCTCTAACTATGGCTACACCTTC
TRBV19	TRBJ2-2	-	-	CASSITPSANTGELFF	TGTGCCAGTAGTATAACCCCTAGTGCCAACACCGGGGAGCTGTTTTTT
TRBV24-1	TRBJ2-2	-	-	CATRGGATNTGELFF	TGTGCCACCCGAGGGGGGGCAACGAACACCGGGGAGCTGTTTTTT
TRBV7-9	TRBJ1-3	-	-	CASTPRGNSGNTIYF	TGTGCCAGCACCCCCCGAGGTAACTCTGGAAACACCATATATTTT
TRBV7-3	TRBJ2-3	TRBD2	once	CASSSQAGGVTDTQYF	TGTGCCAGCAGCTCCCAAGCGGGAGGGGTTACAGATACGCAGTATTTT
TRBV7-3	TRBJ2-1	TRBD1	once	CASSPRTGPQFF	TGTGCCAGCAGCCCCCGGACAGGCCCCCAGTTCTTC
TRBV2	TRBJ2-2	-	-	CASKQETTGELFF	TGTGCCAGCAAACAGGAAACTACCGGGGAGCTGTTTTTT
TRBV7-9	TRBJ1-1	-	-	CASSLSGGNTEAFF	TGTGCCAGCAGCTTATCTGGCGGGAACACTGAAGCTTTCTTT
TRBV11-2	TRBJ1-1	-	-	CASSSYSTGRAEAFF	TGTGCCAGCAGCTCCTATTCCACAGGGCGGGCTGAAGCTTTCTTT